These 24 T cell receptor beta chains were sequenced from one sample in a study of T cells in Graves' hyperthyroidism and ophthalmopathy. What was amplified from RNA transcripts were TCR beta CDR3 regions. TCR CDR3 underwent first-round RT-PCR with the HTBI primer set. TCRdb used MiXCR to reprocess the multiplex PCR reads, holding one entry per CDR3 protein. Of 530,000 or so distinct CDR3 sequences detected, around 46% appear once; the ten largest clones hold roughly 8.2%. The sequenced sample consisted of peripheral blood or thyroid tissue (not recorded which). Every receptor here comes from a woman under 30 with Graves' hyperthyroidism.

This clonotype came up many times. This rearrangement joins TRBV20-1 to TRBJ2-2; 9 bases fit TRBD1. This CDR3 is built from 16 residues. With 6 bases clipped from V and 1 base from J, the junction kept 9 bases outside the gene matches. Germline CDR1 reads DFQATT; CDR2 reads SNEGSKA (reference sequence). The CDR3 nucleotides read TGCAGTGCATCGATGAACAGGGGGCGGAACACCGGGGAGCTGTTTTTT. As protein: CSASMNRGRNTGELFF.

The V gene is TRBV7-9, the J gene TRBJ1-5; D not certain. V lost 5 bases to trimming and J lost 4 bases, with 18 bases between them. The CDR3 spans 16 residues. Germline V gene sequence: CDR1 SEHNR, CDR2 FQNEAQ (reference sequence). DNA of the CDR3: TGTGCCAGCAGCCAAGCCCTAGGGAATCAAAATCAGCCCCAGCATTTT. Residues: CASSQALGNQNQPQHF.

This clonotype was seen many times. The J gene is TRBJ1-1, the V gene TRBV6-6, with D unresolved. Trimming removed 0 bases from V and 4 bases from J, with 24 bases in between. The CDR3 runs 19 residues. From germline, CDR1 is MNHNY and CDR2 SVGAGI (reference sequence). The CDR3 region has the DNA TGTGCCAGCAGTTACTCCCCTGGATACCGGGCCATCAGGAGCACTGAAGCTTTCTTT. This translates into CASSYSPGYRAIRSTEAFF.

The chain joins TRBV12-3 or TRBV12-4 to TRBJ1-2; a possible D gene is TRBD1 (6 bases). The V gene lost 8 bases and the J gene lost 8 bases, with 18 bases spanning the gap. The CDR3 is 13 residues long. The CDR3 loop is CASGREWTDGYTF. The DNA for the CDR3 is TGTGCCAGCGGACGGGAGTGGACAGACGGCTACACCTTC.

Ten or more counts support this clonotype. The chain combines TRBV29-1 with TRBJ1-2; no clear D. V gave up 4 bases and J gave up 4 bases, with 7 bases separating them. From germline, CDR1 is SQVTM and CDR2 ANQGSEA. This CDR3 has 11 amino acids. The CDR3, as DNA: TGCAGCGTTGTTGAAACCTATGGCTACACCTTC. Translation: CSVVETYGYTF.

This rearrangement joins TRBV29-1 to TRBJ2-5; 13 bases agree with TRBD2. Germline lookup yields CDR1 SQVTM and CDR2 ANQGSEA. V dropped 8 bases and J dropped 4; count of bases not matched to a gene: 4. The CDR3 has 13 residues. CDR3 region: CSRGLAGAETQYF. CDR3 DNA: TGCAGCCGCGGACTAGCGGGAGCAGAGACCCAGTACTTC.

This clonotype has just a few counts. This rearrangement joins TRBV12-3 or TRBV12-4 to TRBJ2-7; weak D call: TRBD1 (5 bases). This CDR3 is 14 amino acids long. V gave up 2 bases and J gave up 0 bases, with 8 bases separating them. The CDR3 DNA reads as TGTGCCAGCAGTTTAAACAGGAACTCCTACGAGCAGTACTTC. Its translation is CASSLNRNSYEQYF.

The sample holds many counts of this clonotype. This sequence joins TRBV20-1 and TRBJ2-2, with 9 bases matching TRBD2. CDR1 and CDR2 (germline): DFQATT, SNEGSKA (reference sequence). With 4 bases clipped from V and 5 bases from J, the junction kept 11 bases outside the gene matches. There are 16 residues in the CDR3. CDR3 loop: CSATSGGMGRTGELFF. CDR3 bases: TGCAGTGCTACCAGCGGGGGGATGGGCCGGACCGGGGAGCTGTTTTTT.

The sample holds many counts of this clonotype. The CDR3 protein is CASSLVQGGGYGYTF. CDR3 in DNA: TGTGCCAGCAGTTTAGTCCAGGGGGGAGGCTATGGCTACACCTTC. This rearrangement joins TRBV12-3 or TRBV12-4 to TRBJ1-2, with 7 bases matching TRBD1. Trimming cost V 1 base and J 4 bases; bases outside gene matches: 6. CDR3 length equals 15 residues.

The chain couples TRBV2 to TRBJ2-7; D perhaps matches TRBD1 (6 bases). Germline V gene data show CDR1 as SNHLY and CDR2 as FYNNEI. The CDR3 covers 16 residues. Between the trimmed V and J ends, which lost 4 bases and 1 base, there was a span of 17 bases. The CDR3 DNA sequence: TGTGCCAGCAGTGCCCTACCAGGGGACATGTCCTACGAGCAGTACTTC. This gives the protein CASSALPGDMSYEQYF. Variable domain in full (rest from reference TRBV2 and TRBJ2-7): EPEVTQTPSHQVTQMGQEVILRCVPISNHLYFYWYRQILGQKVEFLVSFYNNEISEKSEIFDDQFSVERPDGSNFTLKIRSTKLEDSAMYFCASSALPGDMSYEQYFGPGTRLTVT.

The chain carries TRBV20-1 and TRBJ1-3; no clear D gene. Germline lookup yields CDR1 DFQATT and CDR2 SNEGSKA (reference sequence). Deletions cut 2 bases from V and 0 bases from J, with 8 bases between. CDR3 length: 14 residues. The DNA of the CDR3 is TGCAGTGCTAGAAGTGTCCTCTCTGGAAACACCATATATTTT. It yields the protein CSARSVLSGNTIYF.

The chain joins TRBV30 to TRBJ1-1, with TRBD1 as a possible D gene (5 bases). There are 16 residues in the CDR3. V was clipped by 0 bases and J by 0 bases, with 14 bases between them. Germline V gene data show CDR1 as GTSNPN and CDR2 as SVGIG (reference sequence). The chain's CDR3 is CAWSVAGTIMNTEAFF. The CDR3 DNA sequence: TGTGCCTGGAGTGTAGCGGGGACCATAATGAACACTGAAGCTTTCTTT.

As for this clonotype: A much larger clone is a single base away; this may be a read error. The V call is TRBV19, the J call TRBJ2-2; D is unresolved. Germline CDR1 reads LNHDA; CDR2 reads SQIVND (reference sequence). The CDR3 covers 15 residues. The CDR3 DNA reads TGTGTCAGTAGTATGCCCGGGCAGTTCACCGGGGAGCTGTTTTTT. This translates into CVSSMPGQFTGELFF.

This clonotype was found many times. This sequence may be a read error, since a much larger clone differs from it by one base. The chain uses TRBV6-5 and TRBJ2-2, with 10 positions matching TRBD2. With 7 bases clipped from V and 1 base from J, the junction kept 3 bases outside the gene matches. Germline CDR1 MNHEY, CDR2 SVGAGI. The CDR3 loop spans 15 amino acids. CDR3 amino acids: CASTVAGGNTGELFF. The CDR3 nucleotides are TGTGCCAGCACCGTAGCGGGAGGGAACACCGGGGAGCTGTTTTTT.

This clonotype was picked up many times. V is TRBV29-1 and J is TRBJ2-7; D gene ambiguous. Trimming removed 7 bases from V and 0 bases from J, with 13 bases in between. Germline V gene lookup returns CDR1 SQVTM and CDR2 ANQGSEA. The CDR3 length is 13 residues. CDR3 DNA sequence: TGCAGCGCTGCAGTCGGTTCCTCCTACGAGCAGTACTTC. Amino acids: CSAAVGSSYEQYF.

This CDR3 is CSVTGTSGNYNEQFF. For the CDR3, the DNA is TGCAGCGTTACAGGGACTAGCGGTAACTACAATGAGCAGTTCTTC. The rearrangement joins TRBV29-1 to TRBJ2-1, with 11 bases fitting TRBD2. Unmatched junction bases numbered 6, after V lost 5 bases and J lost 3 bases. The V gene's germline CDR1 is SQVTM and CDR2 ANQGSEA. The CDR3 runs to 15 residues.

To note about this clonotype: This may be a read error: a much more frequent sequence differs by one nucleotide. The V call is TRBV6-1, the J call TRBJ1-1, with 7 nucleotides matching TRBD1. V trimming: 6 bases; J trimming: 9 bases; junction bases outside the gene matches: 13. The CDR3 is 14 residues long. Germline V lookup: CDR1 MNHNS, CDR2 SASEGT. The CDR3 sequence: CASSLIGTARKAFF. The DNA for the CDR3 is TGTGCCAGCAGCCTGATTGGGACAGCCCGCAAAGCTTTCTTT.

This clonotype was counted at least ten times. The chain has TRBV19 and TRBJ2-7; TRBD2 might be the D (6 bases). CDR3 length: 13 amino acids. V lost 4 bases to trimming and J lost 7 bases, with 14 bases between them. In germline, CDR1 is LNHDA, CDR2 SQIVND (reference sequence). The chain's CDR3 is CASSSRGNDEQYF. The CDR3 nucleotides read TGTGCCAGTAGTAGTCGCGGGAACGATGAGCAGTACTTC.

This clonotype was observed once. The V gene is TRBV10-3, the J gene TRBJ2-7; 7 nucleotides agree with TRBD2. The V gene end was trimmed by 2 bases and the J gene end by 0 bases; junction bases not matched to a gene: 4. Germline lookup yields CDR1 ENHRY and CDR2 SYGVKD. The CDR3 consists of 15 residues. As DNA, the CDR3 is TGTGCCATCAGTGAGGACATAGCGGGCTCCTACGAGCAGTACTTC. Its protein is CAISEDIAGSYEQYF.

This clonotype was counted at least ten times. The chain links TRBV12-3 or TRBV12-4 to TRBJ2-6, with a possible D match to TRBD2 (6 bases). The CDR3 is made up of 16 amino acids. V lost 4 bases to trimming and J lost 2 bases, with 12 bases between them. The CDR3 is CASSYWSGAGANVLTF. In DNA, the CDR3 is TGTGCCAGCAGTTATTGGTCGGGGGCTGGGGCCAACGTCCTGACTTTC.

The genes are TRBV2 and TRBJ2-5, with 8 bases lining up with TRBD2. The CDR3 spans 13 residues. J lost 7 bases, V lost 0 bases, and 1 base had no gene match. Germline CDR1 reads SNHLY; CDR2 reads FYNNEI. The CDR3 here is CASSEASGRTQYF. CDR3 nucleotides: TGTGCCAGCAGTGAAGCAAGCGGGAGGACCCAGTACTTC. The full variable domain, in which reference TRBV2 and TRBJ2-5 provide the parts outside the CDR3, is EPEVTQTPSHQVTQMGQEVILRCVPISNHLYFYWYRQILGQKVEFLVSFYNNEISEKSEIFDDQFSVERPDGSNFTLKIRSTKLEDSAMYFCASSEASGRTQYFGPGTRLLVL.

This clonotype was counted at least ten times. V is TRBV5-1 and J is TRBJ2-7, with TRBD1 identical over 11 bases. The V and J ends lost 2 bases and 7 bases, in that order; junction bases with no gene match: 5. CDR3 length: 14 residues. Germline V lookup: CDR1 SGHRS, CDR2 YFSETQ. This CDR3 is CASSFGQGAGEQYF. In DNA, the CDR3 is TGCGCCAGCAGCTTCGGACAGGGGGCAGGGGAGCAGTACTTC. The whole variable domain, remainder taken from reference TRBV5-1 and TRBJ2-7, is KAGVTQTPRYLIKTRGQQVTLSCSPISGHRSVSWYQQTPGQGLQFLFEYFSETQRNKGNFPGRFSGRQFSNSRSEMNVSTLELGDSALYLCASSFGQGAGEQYFGPGTRLTVT.

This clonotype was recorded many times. DNA for the CDR3: TGTGCCAGCAGCCCGTGGTACAGGGCTACGCAGCAGTACTTC. It specifies CASSPWYRATQQYF. This chain links TRBV7-2 with TRBJ2-7, with D possibly matching TRBD1 (6 bases). The germline CDR1 and CDR2 sequences are SGHTA and FQGNSA. The CDR3 is 14 amino acids. V gave up 5 bases and J gave up 8 bases, with 19 bases separating them.

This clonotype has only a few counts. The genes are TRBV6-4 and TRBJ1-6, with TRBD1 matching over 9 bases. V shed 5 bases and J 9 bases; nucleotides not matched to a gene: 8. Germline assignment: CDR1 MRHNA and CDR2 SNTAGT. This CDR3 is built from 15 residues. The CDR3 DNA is TGTGCCAGCAGTAGCGGGACAGGGACTTCTTCACCCCTCCACTTT. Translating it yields CASSSGTGTSSPLHF.